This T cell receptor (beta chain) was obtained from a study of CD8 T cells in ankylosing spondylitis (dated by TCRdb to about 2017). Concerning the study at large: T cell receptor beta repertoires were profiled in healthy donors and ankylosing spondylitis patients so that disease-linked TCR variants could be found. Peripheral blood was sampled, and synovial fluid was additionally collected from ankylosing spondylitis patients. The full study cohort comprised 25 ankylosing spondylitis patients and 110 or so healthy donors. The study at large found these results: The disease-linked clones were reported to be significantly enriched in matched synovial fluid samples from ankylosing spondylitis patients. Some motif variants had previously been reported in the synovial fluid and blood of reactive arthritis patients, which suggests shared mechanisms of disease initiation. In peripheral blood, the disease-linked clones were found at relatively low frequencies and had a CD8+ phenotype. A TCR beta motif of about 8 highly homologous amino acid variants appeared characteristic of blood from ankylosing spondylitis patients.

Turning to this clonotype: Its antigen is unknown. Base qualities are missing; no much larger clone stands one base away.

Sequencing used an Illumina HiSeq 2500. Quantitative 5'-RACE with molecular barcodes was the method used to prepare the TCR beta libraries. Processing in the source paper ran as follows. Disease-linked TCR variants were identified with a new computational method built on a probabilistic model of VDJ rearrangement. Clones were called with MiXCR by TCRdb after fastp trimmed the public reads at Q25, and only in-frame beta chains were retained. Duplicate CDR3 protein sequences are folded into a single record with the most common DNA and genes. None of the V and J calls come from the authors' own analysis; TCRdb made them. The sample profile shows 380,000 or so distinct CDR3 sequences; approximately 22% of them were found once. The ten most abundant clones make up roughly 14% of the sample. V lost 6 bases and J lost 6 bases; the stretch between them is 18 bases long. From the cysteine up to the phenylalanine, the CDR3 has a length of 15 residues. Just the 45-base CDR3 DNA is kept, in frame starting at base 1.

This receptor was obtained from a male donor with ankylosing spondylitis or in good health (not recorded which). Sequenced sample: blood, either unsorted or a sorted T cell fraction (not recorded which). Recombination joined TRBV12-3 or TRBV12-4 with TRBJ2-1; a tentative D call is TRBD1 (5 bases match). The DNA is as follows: TGTGCCAGCAGCCGACTTTTGGTGGGGCCCAATGAGCAGTTCTTC. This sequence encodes CASSRLLVGPNEQFF.